A single sample is the source of the 7 T cell receptor beta chains below, sequenced in a study of T cell responses to AZD1222 COVID-19 vaccine. The data were produced by immunoSEQ multiplex PCR, yet TCRdb's version contains in-frame clones alone and is incomplete. The table includes under 130,000 clones, around nine tenths detected once. The sample was peripheral blood, taken on day 0 of AZD1222 vaccination. The origin of the receptors is an adult in good health.

The rearrangement joins TRBV5-1 to TRBJ2-2; 8 bases line up with TRBD1. J gave up 6 bases and V 4 bases, and 5 bases lay outside the gene matches. The CDR3 spans 14 residues. The germline V gene encodes CDR1 SGHRS and CDR2 YFSETQ. The CDR3 nucleotides are TGCGCCAGCAGCGTACGGACAGGGCCCGGGGAGCTGTTTTTT. This gives the protein CASSVRTGPGELFF.

V gene TRBV6-2 or TRBV6-3 combines with J gene TRBJ2-1; TRBD2 matches at 10 bases. In germline, CDR1 is MNHEY, CDR2 SVGEGT. V lost 0 bases and J lost 1; bases outside the gene matches: 9. CDR3 length equals 19 residues. In DNA form, the CDR3 reads TGTGCCAGCAGTTACTCCCAGCGGGGGGGTTCTAAATCCTACAATGAGCAGTTCTTC. It is translated as CASSYSQRGGSKSYNEQFF.

This clone was observed a handful of times. The V and J genes are TRBV6-5 and TRBJ2-7, with no clear D. The germline CDR1 and CDR2 sequences are MNHEY and SVGAGI. CDR3 length: 13 residues. The V end was cut by 8 bases, the J end by 4 bases, with 15 bases between. The CDR3 DNA follows: TGTGCCAGCCGCTCAGGAATGCATTACGAGCAGTACTTC. Translated: CASRSGMHYEQYF.

J is TRBJ2-7 and V is TRBV28; 9 bases are shared with TRBD1. The CDR3 spans 15 residues. J lost 3 bases, V lost 5 bases, and 8 bases had no gene match. The germline V gene encodes CDR1 MDHEN and CDR2 SYDVKM. CDR3 bases: TGTGCCAGCAGTCTGCCGGGACAGGGATACTACGAGCAGTACTTC. This encodes CASSLPGQGYYEQYF. The whole variable domain, filled in from reference TRBV28 and TRBJ2-7, reads DVKVTQSSRYLVKRTGEKVFLECVQDMDHENMFWYRQDPGLGLRLIYFSYDVKMKEKGDIPEGYSVSREKKERFSLILESASTNQTSMYLCASSLPGQGYYEQYFGPGTRLTVT.

The chain employs TRBV20-1 and TRBJ2-1; the D is unclear. The length of the CDR3 is 11 residues. Germline CDR1 DFQATT, CDR2 SNEGSKA (reference sequence). The V end was cut by 3 bases, the J end by 6 bases, with 6 bases between. The CDR3 spells CSASKLNEQFF. CDR3 nucleotide sequence: TGCAGTGCTAGCAAACTCAATGAGCAGTTCTTC.

The chain employs TRBV6-2 or TRBV6-3 and TRBJ1-1; D might be TRBD1 (5 bases). Trimming pared 4 bases from V and 5 bases from J, leaving 11 bases between. This CDR3 is 13 amino acids long. Germline V CDR1 and CDR2: MNHEY, SVGEGT. This CDR3 is CASSFDSNTEAFF. The CDR3 bases are TGTGCCAGCAGTTTCGACAGTAATACTGAAGCTTTCTTT.

This clone occurred once. This rearrangement joins TRBV7-2 to TRBJ1-5; unclear D gene. The CDR3 spans 16 residues. V dropped 5 bases and J dropped 7 bases, with 21 bases sitting between them. CDR1 is SGHTA and CDR2 is FQGNSA in the germline V gene. CDR3 DNA: TGTGCCAGCAGCCCGACCGGCCTGGGAGGTGGACAGCCCCAGCATTTT. This sequence encodes CASSPTGLGGGQPQHF.